Each of the 27 T cell receptor beta chains below was sequenced from the same sample in a study of shared clonotypes between healthy human individuals. Sequencing was performed with immunoSEQ multiplex PCR; in TCRdb, only in-frame clones are kept and a portion is missing. The sample contains some 2,000,000 clones, roughly 95% of which appear only once. Positively selected for CCR7, the CD45RO-negative cells used as naive CD8 cells excluded terminally differentiated effector memory CD45RA+ cells. Sequences were obtained from naive CD8+ T cells sorted from blood. All receptors derive from a man younger than 30 in good health.

V gene TRBV10-2 combines with J gene TRBJ2-7; D possibly corresponds to TRBD1 (5 bases). The germline V and J ends were trimmed by 4 bases and 5 bases, with 21 bases remaining between them. This CDR3 has 16 amino acids. CDR1 is WSHSY, CDR2 SAAADI, per germline. For the CDR3, the DNA is TGCGCCAGCAGTGTGTGGACAAGCCCCCAGGGCGACGAGCAGTACTTC. Its translation: CASSVWTSPQGDEQYF.

The CDR3 DNA follows: TGCGCCAGCAGCTTCCTGGACGGGGGGGAGACCCAGTACTTC. Its translation is CASSFLDGGETQYF. The V gene is TRBV5-1, the J gene TRBJ2-5; 7 bases match TRBD2. V shed 2 bases, J shed 5 bases, and the junction held 6 bases outside the gene matches. The CDR3 is 14 amino acids. Germline V lookup: CDR1 SGHRS, CDR2 YFSETQ.

This chain joins TRBV5-1 and TRBJ2-1; 7 bases line up with TRBD2. This CDR3 is built from 15 residues. The trim removed 3 bases at V and 5 bases at J, leaving 8 bases unmatched. Germline loops: CDR1 SGHRS, CDR2 YFSETQ. The CDR3 DNA sequence: TGCGCCAGCAGCTGGCACTGGGAGGGTAACAATGAGCAGTTCTTC. This sequence encodes CASSWHWEGNNEQFF.

Here the CDR3 reads CASSGGRNTYEQYF. The DNA for the CDR3 is TGTGCCAGCAGCGGTGGGAGGAATACCTACGAGCAGTACTTC. The V call is TRBV28, the J call TRBJ2-7; weak D call: TRBD2 (6 bases). The V gene's germline CDR1 is MDHEN and CDR2 SYDVKM. With 6 bases removed from V and 2 bases from J, the gap between germline ends came to 14 bases. This CDR3 has 14 amino acids.

The rearrangement links TRBV19 to TRBJ1-1; D might be TRBD1 (5 bases). There are 14 residues in the CDR3. CDR1 is LNHDA, CDR2 SQIVND, per germline (reference sequence). Trimming left V 3 bases short and J 3 bases short, with 11 bases between. The DNA of the CDR3 is TGTGCCAGTAGTATGTCCGGGACCCACACTGAAGCTTTCTTT. This encodes CASSMSGTHTEAFF.

Turning to this clone: This CDR3 is also generated by other DNA sequences in the sample. The chain couples TRBV27 to TRBJ2-5; 11 bases fit TRBD2. The CDR3 spans 15 residues. The ends lost 1 base at V and 4 bases at J; junction bases unmatched: 2. Per germline, CDR1 MNHEY and CDR2 SMNVEV (reference sequence). The CDR3 DNA follows: TGTGCCAGCAGTTTATTAGCGGGAGGGGGAGAGACCCAGTACTTC. This gives the protein CASSLLAGGGETQYF.

The chain has TRBV9 and TRBJ2-7; possibly TRBD2 for D (6 bases). In germline, CDR1 is SGDLS, CDR2 YYNGEE. This CDR3 is 15 amino acids long. The V end lost 3 bases, the J end lost 3 bases, and 16 bases lay between the germline ends. The CDR3 is CASSGREDNRYEQYF. The CDR3 DNA sequence: TGTGCCAGCAGCGGGAGGGAGGACAACCGCTACGAGCAGTACTTC.

The chain combines TRBV6-6 with TRBJ2-3; D is possibly TRBD1 or TRBD2 (6 bases each). Trimming cost V 6 bases and J 1 base, with 17 bases left between them. CDR1 and CDR2 (germline): MNHNY, SVGAGI (reference sequence). This CDR3 is built from 16 residues. The CDR3 region is CASSPAFGGRTDTQYF. In DNA form, the CDR3 reads TGTGCCAGCAGCCCCGCTTTTGGGGGGCGCACAGATACGCAGTATTTT.

This clone appeared a few times. The chain employs TRBV6-5 and TRBJ1-6; no clear D. CDR3 size: 13 residues. The germline gives CDR1 MNHEY, CDR2 SVGAGI. V dropped 3 bases and J dropped 10 bases, with 10 bases sitting between them. This CDR3 is CASSYTEGSPLHF. The CDR3 DNA sequence: TGTGCCAGCAGTTATACCGAGGGCTCACCCCTCCACTTT.

Details on this clone: This sample includes further DNA sequences coding for the same CDR3. The chain combines TRBV5-1 with TRBJ1-4; 9 bases fit TRBD1. This CDR3 is 15 amino acids long. V was pared by 1 base and J by 7 bases, with 5 bases of the junction left unmatched. CDR1 is SGHRS, CDR2 YFSETQ, per germline. The CDR3 DNA reads TGCGCCAGCAGCTTGATGGGACAGGGAGGTGAAAAACTGTTTTTT. It specifies CASSLMGQGGEKLFF.

The chain carries TRBV7-6 and TRBJ2-7; D is tentatively TRBD1 or TRBD2 (6 bases each). Germline V gene data show CDR1 as SGHVS and CDR2 as FNYEAQ. V lost 4 bases and J lost 2, with 24 bases in between. The CDR3 covers 18 residues. Here the CDR3 DNA reads TGTGCCAGCAGCTCCTCACAGGGCGTCCGGGACTTTCCCTACGAGCAGTACTTC. Translated: CASSSSQGVRDFPYEQYF.

The chain has TRBV2 and TRBJ2-7, with D perhaps matching TRBD1 or TRBD2 (6 bases each). The CDR3 length is 12 residues. CDR1 is SNHLY, CDR2 FYNNEI, per germline. Trimming shortened V by 8 bases and J by 7 bases, and 15 bases separated the two germline ends. CDR3 amino acids: CASEFGGPEQYF. DNA for the CDR3: TGTGCCAGCGAGTTTGGGGGGCCTGAGCAGTACTTC.

The chain joins TRBV5-1 to TRBJ2-7; tentative D call: TRBD2 (6 bases). The germline gives CDR1 SGHRS, CDR2 YFSETQ. V was shortened by 4 bases and J by 3 bases, with 14 bases between the two germline ends. The CDR3 runs to 14 residues. The CDR3 sequence is CASSERDLHYEQYF. CDR3 bases: TGCGCCAGCAGCGAGAGGGACTTGCACTACGAGCAGTACTTC.

V gene TRBV7-9 combines with J gene TRBJ1-5; D gene uncertain. CDR3 length: 14 amino acids. V dropped 2 bases and J dropped 4 bases, with 9 bases sitting between them. Germline CDR1 is SEHNR and CDR2 is FQNEAQ (reference sequence). The CDR3 spells CASSLSLGNQPQHF. In DNA form, the CDR3 reads TGTGCCAGCAGCTTATCTCTAGGAAATCAGCCCCAGCATTTT.

The sample holds one count of this clone. The rearrangement links TRBV6-5 to TRBJ2-7, with 9 nucleotides matching TRBD2. The V segment lost 5 bases and the J segment 3 bases; nucleotides outside the gene matches: 2. This CDR3 region has 13 residues. Germline V gene data show CDR1 as MNHEY and CDR2 as SVGAGI. CDR3 sequence reads: CASSPSGNYEQYF. The CDR3 region has the DNA TGTGCCAGCAGTCCTAGCGGGAACTACGAGCAGTACTTC.

This clone has only one observation. The J gene is TRBJ1-6, the V gene TRBV5-1; 9 bases are a match to TRBD1. This CDR3 comprises 16 residues. Germline loops: CDR1 SGHRS, CDR2 YFSETQ. The V and J ends lost 3 bases and 8 bases, in that order; junction bases with no gene match: 9. CDR3 region: CASSSDRGGGYSPLHF. The CDR3 DNA reads as TGCGCCAGCAGCTCGGACAGGGGAGGGGGATATTCACCCCTCCACTTT.

The J gene is TRBJ2-1, the V gene TRBV19, with 10 bases that match TRBD2. This CDR3 comprises 15 residues. The germline V gene has CDR1 LNHDA and CDR2 SQIVND (reference sequence). J lost 8 bases, V lost 4 bases, and 8 bases had no gene match. DNA of the CDR3: TGTGCCAGTAGTAAGCTAGCGGGAGTTTATGATGAGCAGTTCTTC. This codes for CASSKLAGVYDEQFF. The full variable domain, in which reference TRBV19 and TRBJ2-1 provide the parts outside the CDR3, is DGGITQSPKYLFRKEGQNVTLSCEQNLNHDAMYWYRQDPGQGLRLIYYSQIVNDFQKGDIAEGYSVSREKKESFPLTVTSAQKNPTAFYLCASSKLAGVYDEQFFGPGTRLTVL.

The chain uses TRBV6-5 and TRBJ2-1, with 7 bases aligning to TRBD2. This CDR3 is built from 12 residues. The V gene's germline CDR1 is MNHEY and CDR2 SVGAGI. J gave up 10 bases and V 4 bases, and 4 bases lay outside the gene matches. CDR3 sequence: CASSSGGWEQFF. CDR3 in DNA: TGTGCCAGCAGTTCGGGGGGTTGGGAGCAGTTCTTC.

The rearrangement uses TRBV4-1 and TRBJ2-7, with D possibly TRBD2 on 6 matching bases. This CDR3 spans 15 amino acids. CDR1 MGHRA and CDR2 YSYEKL come from the germline V gene. Between the trimmed V and J ends, which lost 1 base and 7 bases, there was a span of 17 bases. CDR3: CASSQVESIAEEQYF. DNA of the CDR3: TGCGCCAGCAGCCAAGTCGAGTCGATAGCGGAAGAGCAGTACTTC.

The gene calls are TRBV19 and TRBJ2-7; weak D call: TRBD2 (5 bases). This CDR3 contains 16 residues. V was pared by 3 bases and J by 4 bases, with 19 bases between. CDR1 is LNHDA, CDR2 SQIVND, per germline (reference sequence). The CDR3 sequence is CASSIDNGLQIYEQYF. The CDR3 nucleotides read TGTGCCAGTAGTATTGATAATGGACTTCAAATTTACGAGCAGTACTTC. The whole variable domain, remainder taken from reference TRBV19 and TRBJ2-7, is DGGITQSPKYLFRKEGQNVTLSCEQNLNHDAMYWYRQDPGQGLRLIYYSQIVNDFQKGDIAEGYSVSREKKESFPLTVTSAQKNPTAFYLCASSIDNGLQIYEQYFGPGTRLTVT.

This chain links TRBV7-9 with TRBJ2-1, with 8 positions matching TRBD2. Germline V gives CDR1 SEHNR, CDR2 FQNEAQ (reference sequence). CDR3 size: 13 residues. V lost 11 bases to trimming and J lost 6 bases; unmatched junction nucleotides: 9. Written as DNA, the CDR3 is TGTGCCGGGGGGATAGCGGGAACCAATGAGCAGTTCTTC. Translating gives CAGGIAGTNEQFF.

This chain connects TRBV2 to TRBJ2-7; 11 nucleotides align to TRBD2. The V gene end was trimmed by 6 bases and the J gene end by 4 bases; junction bases not matched to a gene: 5. The CDR3 runs 14 residues. CDR1 and CDR2 from the germline V gene are SNHLY and FYNNEI. CDR3 coding DNA: TGTGCCAGCAGCGCCGGGACTAGCGGTTACGAGCAGTACTTC. Amino acids: CASSAGTSGYEQYF.

The genes are TRBV7-9 and TRBJ2-3, with a tentative D call TRBD2 (6 bases). The length of the CDR3 is 15 residues. Trimming took off 4 bases at V and 4 bases at J, with 15 bases between the two ends. Germline loops: CDR1 SEHNR, CDR2 FQNEAQ (reference sequence). The CDR3 spells CASSSPGSGADTQYF. DNA of the CDR3: TGTGCCAGCAGCTCTCCCGGGAGTGGCGCAGATACGCAGTATTTT.

The rearrangement joins TRBV7-2 to TRBJ2-7; tentative D call: TRBD1 (5 bases). Trimming cost V 4 bases and J 1 base, with 17 bases left between them. The CDR3 is 16 amino acids. Germline V CDR1 and CDR2: SGHTA, FQGNSA. The CDR3 sequence is CASSYDSRYDSYEQYF. The CDR3 coding sequence is TGTGCCAGCAGCTATGACAGCCGGTACGATTCCTACGAGCAGTACTTC.

In the case of this clone: This sample includes further DNA sequences coding for the same CDR3. V usage is TRBV7-6 and J usage is TRBJ2-7; D gene unclear. The V gene's germline CDR1 is SGHVS and CDR2 FNYEAQ. The CDR3 length is 13 residues. Between the trimmed V and J ends, which lost 1 base and 4 bases, there was a span of 8 bases. CDR3 region: CASSLGGRYEQYF. CDR3 sequence (DNA): TGTGCCAGCAGCTTAGGGGGTAGGTACGAGCAGTACTTC.

The V and J genes are TRBV10-3 and TRBJ1-2, with D possibly TRBD1 on 5 matching bases. The CDR3 loop spans 14 amino acids. Per the germline V gene, CDR1 is ENHRY and CDR2 is SYGVKD. The V end was cut by 10 bases, the J end by 1 base, with 16 bases between. DNA for the CDR3: TGTGCCACGAGGGCGAGGGGAAGTAACTATGGCTACACCTTC. Translating it yields CATRARGSNYGYTF.

The chain combines TRBV16 with TRBJ2-3, with D perhaps TRBD1 (5 bases). Germline V lookup: CDR1 KGHSY, CDR2 FQNENV. The length of the CDR3 is 17 residues. The V end lost 3 bases, the J end lost 1 base, and 17 bases lay between the germline ends. CDR3: CASSHLLDITGTDTQYF. The CDR3 DNA follows: TGTGCCAGCAGCCACCTTTTGGACATTACGGGCACAGATACGCAGTATTTT.